Sequencing of this T cell receptor beta chain was carried out in a study of blood T cells in healthy people across ages. The germline V gene has CDR1 SGHAT and CDR2 FQNNGV. This CDR3 spans 17 amino acids. V was trimmed by 5 bases and J by 1 base, leaving 20 bases between them. Then a second PCR, running roughly 7 to 12 cycles, was carried out with a sample-barcoded 5' primer and a J-beta primer mix. The authors tagged each cDNA molecule using a template-switch adaptor with 12 random nucleotides. In TCRdb, the 5' RACE reads were re-called with MiXCR into one record per CDR3 protein. The sample includes 1,500,000 or so distinct CDR3 sequences, 45% to 70% of them seen just once. Isolation recovered at least 7 million PBMCs from every sample. Each sample yielded at least 6 micrograms of PBMC total RNA. This clonotype was seen more than once but under ten times.

The sample taken for sequencing was blood. The chain joins TRBV11-2 to TRBJ1-2, with D uncertain. This TCR derives from a man between 18 and 29 years old in good health. The CDR3 DNA follows: TGTGCCAGCAGCGTCATCCCTGGATCGTTTTTTAACTATGGCTACACCTTC. Protein: CASSVIPGSFFNYGYTF.